A selection of T cell receptor beta chains follows, all from one sample in a study of T-cell reconstitution after alpha-beta-depleted transplantation in children. TCRdb recomputed calls from the PCR reads with MiXCR, one row per CDR3 protein. The sample has 260,000 or so distinct CDR3 sequences; around 12% are singletons. The starting material was PBMCs from the stem cell graft donor, obtained from the stem cell graft. Every receptor here comes from a human donor who donated a stem cell graft to a child with acute lymphoblastic leukemia. Each CDR3 is given with its conserved first and last residue. A D gene is named only where the DNA matches it firmly. Not every row has a clone size; where given, it reads once, few, many or a size class.

j_gene: TRBJ2-2
d_gene: -
v_gene: TRBV7-8
abundance: many
CDR3nt: TGTGCCAGCAGCTTAGGTGGGGGCTTAGACACCGGGGAGCTGTTTTTT
CDR3aa: CASSLGGGLDTGELFF

j_gene: TRBJ1-2
d_gene: -
v_gene: TRBV5-5
abundance: many
CDR3nt: TGTGCCAGCAGCTTCGACATCCTCCTCCGAGGTGGCTACACCTTC
CDR3aa: CASSFDILLRGGYTF

j_gene: TRBJ1-2
d_gene: -
v_gene: TRBV4-2
abundance: many
CDR3nt: TGTGCCAGCAGCCAGGGAGGCCAGGTCTATGGCTACACCTTC
CDR3aa: CASSQGGQVYGYTF

j_gene: TRBJ1-2
d_gene: -
v_gene: TRBV10-3
abundance: many
CDR3nt: TGTGCCAACTGGGACACTGAACACTATGGCTACACCTTC
CDR3aa: CANWDTEHYGYTF

j_gene: TRBJ2-3
d_gene: TRBD1
v_gene: TRBV29-1
abundance: many
CDR3nt: TGCAGCGTAGACGGGACAGGGGTCAGCACAGATACGCAGTATTTT
CDR3aa: CSVDGTGVSTDTQYF

j_gene: TRBJ2-1
d_gene: TRBD2
v_gene: TRBV20-1
abundance: few
CDR3nt: TGCAGTGCTAGACCTAAAACAAGCGGGGATTACAATGAGCAGTTCTTC
CDR3aa: CSARPKTSGDYNEQFF

j_gene: TRBJ2-3
d_gene: TRBD2
v_gene: TRBV10-3
abundance: many
CDR3nt: TGTGCCATCAGTGAGAGGATAGCGGGAGAGCCTAGCACAGATACGCAGTATTTT
CDR3aa: CAISERIAGEPSTDTQYF

j_gene: TRBJ2-6
d_gene: -
v_gene: TRBV27
abundance: -
CDR3nt: TGTGTCAGCAGTCTTGACACCACTGGGGCCAACGGCCTGACTTTC
CDR3aa: CVSSLDTTGANGLTF

j_gene: TRBJ2-5
d_gene: -
v_gene: TRBV4-2
abundance: -
CDR3nt: TGTGCCAGCAGCCAGGAAGACATCGCAGGGGAGACCCAGTACTTC
CDR3aa: CASSQEDIAGETQYF

j_gene: TRBJ2-7
d_gene: TRBD2
v_gene: TRBV4-1
abundance: -
CDR3nt: TGCGCCAGCAGCCTCCGGGGGGGCTACATCTACGAGCAGTACTTC
CDR3aa: CASSLRGGYIYEQYF

j_gene: TRBJ1-5
d_gene: TRBD1
v_gene: TRBV20-1
abundance: many
CDR3nt: TGCAGTGCTAGAGAGGACAGGGGAAGACAGCCCCAGCATTTT
CDR3aa: CSAREDRGRQPQHF

j_gene: TRBJ2-5
d_gene: -
v_gene: TRBV7-9
abundance: many
CDR3nt: TGTGCCAGCAGCTTTCAAAACCAAGAGACCCAGTACTTC
CDR3aa: CASSFQNQETQYF

j_gene: TRBJ1-2
d_gene: -
v_gene: TRBV10-3
abundance: many
CDR3nt: TGTGCCATCAAAGGACAGAGTAAACCTGGCTACACCTTC
CDR3aa: CAIKGQSKPGYTF

j_gene: TRBJ2-3
d_gene: TRBD2
v_gene: TRBV20-1
abundance: many
CDR3nt: TGCAGTGCCCCTCCGCGGGGGAGGGATACGCAGTATTTT
CDR3aa: CSAPPRGRDTQYF

j_gene: TRBJ2-2
d_gene: -
v_gene: TRBV12-3/TRBV12-4
abundance: many
CDR3nt: TGTGCCAGCAGTTTAGTGGGGATCGGGGAGCTGTTTTTT
CDR3aa: CASSLVGIGELFF

j_gene: TRBJ1-5
d_gene: TRBD1
v_gene: TRBV5-5
abundance: -
CDR3nt: TGTGCCAACAGCTTGGGGACAGGTTCCAATCAGCCCCAGCATTTT
CDR3aa: CANSLGTGSNQPQHF

j_gene: TRBJ2-7
d_gene: -
v_gene: TRBV7-2
abundance: many
CDR3nt: TGTGCCAGCAGCTTAGTGCTCAACTACGAGCAGTACTTC
CDR3aa: CASSLVLNYEQYF

j_gene: TRBJ2-7
d_gene: -
v_gene: TRBV5-6
abundance: -
CDR3nt: TGTGCCAGCAGCCTAGGGGGGCACGAGCAGTACTTC
CDR3aa: CASSLGGHEQYF

j_gene: TRBJ2-7
d_gene: TRBD1
v_gene: TRBV30
abundance: many
CDR3nt: TGTGCCTGGAGTATGACAGGGTGGCAGTACTTC
CDR3aa: CAWSMTGWQYF

j_gene: TRBJ2-7
d_gene: TRBD2
v_gene: TRBV25-1
abundance: -
CDR3nt: TGTGCCAGCAGTCAATCGACTAGCGGGCCGTCCTACGAGCAGTACTTC
CDR3aa: CASSQSTSGPSYEQYF

j_gene: TRBJ1-5
d_gene: -
v_gene: TRBV20-1
abundance: many
CDR3nt: TGCAGTGTTCCGGGGGACGGAGGCAATCAGCCCCAGCATTTT
CDR3aa: CSVPGDGGNQPQHF

j_gene: TRBJ2-3
d_gene: TRBD1
v_gene: TRBV20-1
abundance: many
CDR3nt: TGCAGTGCTAACCCCCACGGACAGGGATCAACAGATACGCAGTATTTT
CDR3aa: CSANPHGQGSTDTQYF

j_gene: TRBJ2-2
d_gene: TRBD2
v_gene: TRBV5-1
abundance: many
CDR3nt: TGCGCCAGCAGCTTCCCCGGGAGGCCCGGGGAGCTGTTTTTT
CDR3aa: CASSFPGRPGELFF

j_gene: TRBJ1-1
d_gene: TRBD1
v_gene: TRBV27
abundance: few
CDR3nt: TGTGCCAGCAGTTCTCAGGGACAGGGAAGGCCGATGAACACTGAAGCTTTCTTT
CDR3aa: CASSSQGQGRPMNTEAFF

j_gene: TRBJ2-5
d_gene: -
v_gene: TRBV28
abundance: many
CDR3nt: TGTGCCAGCAGAATTCAAGAGACCCAGTACTTC
CDR3aa: CASRIQETQYF

j_gene: TRBJ1-4
d_gene: -
v_gene: TRBV30
abundance: few
CDR3nt: TGTGCCTGGACCGGACAGATCGCTGAAAAACTGTTTTTT
CDR3aa: CAWTGQIAEKLFF

j_gene: TRBJ1-3
d_gene: -
v_gene: TRBV7-2
abundance: many
CDR3nt: TGTGCCAGCAGCCAACGTCCAGGAAACACCATATATTTT
CDR3aa: CASSQRPGNTIYF

j_gene: TRBJ2-7
d_gene: TRBD1
v_gene: TRBV7-2
abundance: few
CDR3nt: TGTGCCAGCAGCCCAACAGGGGGCAAATATGTCGAGCAGTACTTC
CDR3aa: CASSPTGGKYVEQYF

j_gene: TRBJ2-2
d_gene: TRBD1
v_gene: TRBV2
abundance: many
CDR3nt: TGTGCCATCAAATTAACAGGGGGGAGCACCGGGGAGCTGTTTTTT
CDR3aa: CAIKLTGGSTGELFF

j_gene: TRBJ2-1
d_gene: -
v_gene: TRBV20-1
abundance: many
CDR3nt: TGCAGTGCATGGTCAGGGATTCATGAGCAGTTCTTC
CDR3aa: CSAWSGIHEQFF

j_gene: TRBJ2-7
d_gene: TRBD1
v_gene: TRBV4-2
abundance: -
CDR3nt: TGTGCCAGCAGCCAAGGGGGCATGGGACAGGGGGGTAAGCAGTACTTC
CDR3aa: CASSQGGMGQGGKQYF

j_gene: TRBJ2-7
d_gene: TRBD1
v_gene: TRBV12-3/TRBV12-4
abundance: few
CDR3nt: TGTGCCAGCAGTCTTACCGGGACAGGCGACTACGAGCAGTACTTC
CDR3aa: CASSLTGTGDYEQYF

j_gene: TRBJ2-3
d_gene: -
v_gene: TRBV28
abundance: many
CDR3nt: TGTGCCAGCACTGGCACAGATACGCAGTATTTT
CDR3aa: CASTGTDTQYF

j_gene: TRBJ1-6
d_gene: -
v_gene: TRBV27
abundance: many
CDR3nt: TGTGCCAGCAGTTCGGCAGAGTATAATTCACCCCTCCACTTT
CDR3aa: CASSSAEYNSPLHF

j_gene: TRBJ1-6
d_gene: -
v_gene: TRBV4-2
abundance: few
CDR3nt: TGTGCCAGCAGCCAACTAGGGGGGGGGGCTGATCGATTGGGTAATTCACCCCTCCACTTT
CDR3aa: CASSQLGGGADRLGNSPLHF

j_gene: TRBJ2-5
d_gene: -
v_gene: TRBV3-1
abundance: -
CDR3nt: TGTGCCTCCTGCCAAGATGGGGGGACAGAACCGTACCAAGAGACCCAGTACTTC
CDR3aa: CASCQDGGTEPYQETQYF

j_gene: TRBJ1-1
d_gene: TRBD1
v_gene: TRBV30
abundance: -
CDR3nt: TGTGCCTGGAGTCGGACAGGGGCGACGGGCGGCATGAACACTGAAGCTTTCTTT
CDR3aa: CAWSRTGATGGMNTEAFF

j_gene: TRBJ2-7
d_gene: -
v_gene: TRBV25-1
abundance: few
CDR3nt: TGTGCCAGTTTACAGAAGATCTCCTACGAGCAGTACTTC
CDR3aa: CASLQKISYEQYF

j_gene: TRBJ2-2
d_gene: TRBD2
v_gene: TRBV14
abundance: few
CDR3nt: TGTGCCAGCAGCCAAGTTGGGACAGATCGGACTAGCGGGAGGGCCGAGAACACCGAGGAGCTGTTTTTT
CDR3aa: CASSQVGTDRTSGRAENTEELFF

j_gene: TRBJ2-1
d_gene: TRBD2
v_gene: TRBV30
abundance: -
CDR3nt: TGTGCCTGGAGTGGGGGACTAGTCTTCAATGAGCAGTTCTTC
CDR3aa: CAWSGGLVFNEQFF

j_gene: TRBJ2-7
d_gene: -
v_gene: TRBV7-9
abundance: many
CDR3nt: TGTGCCAGCAGCTTAACACGGGACGGACCCTACGAGCAGTACTTC
CDR3aa: CASSLTRDGPYEQYF

j_gene: TRBJ2-7
d_gene: -
v_gene: TRBV5-4
abundance: -
CDR3nt: TGTGCCAGCGGCTTGGGGCGGGACTGCTTCTACGAGCAGTACTTC
CDR3aa: CASGLGRDCFYEQYF

j_gene: TRBJ2-7
d_gene: -
v_gene: TRBV28
abundance: many
CDR3nt: TGTGCCAGCAAAGACAGGATCGACGAGCAGTACTTC
CDR3aa: CASKDRIDEQYF

j_gene: TRBJ2-2
d_gene: -
v_gene: TRBV12-3/TRBV12-4
abundance: many
CDR3nt: TGTGCCAGCAGTTCCTCCGGGGAGCTGTTTTTT
CDR3aa: CASSSSGELFF

j_gene: TRBJ2-2
d_gene: -
v_gene: TRBV28
abundance: many
CDR3nt: TGTGCCAGCAGTTTAGACAGCCTCGGGGAGCTGTTTTTT
CDR3aa: CASSLDSLGELFF

j_gene: TRBJ2-7
d_gene: -
v_gene: TRBV7-2
abundance: many
CDR3nt: TGTGCCAGCAGCTTAGGTTTCGCGAGGGACAACTCCTACGAGCAGTACTTC
CDR3aa: CASSLGFARDNSYEQYF